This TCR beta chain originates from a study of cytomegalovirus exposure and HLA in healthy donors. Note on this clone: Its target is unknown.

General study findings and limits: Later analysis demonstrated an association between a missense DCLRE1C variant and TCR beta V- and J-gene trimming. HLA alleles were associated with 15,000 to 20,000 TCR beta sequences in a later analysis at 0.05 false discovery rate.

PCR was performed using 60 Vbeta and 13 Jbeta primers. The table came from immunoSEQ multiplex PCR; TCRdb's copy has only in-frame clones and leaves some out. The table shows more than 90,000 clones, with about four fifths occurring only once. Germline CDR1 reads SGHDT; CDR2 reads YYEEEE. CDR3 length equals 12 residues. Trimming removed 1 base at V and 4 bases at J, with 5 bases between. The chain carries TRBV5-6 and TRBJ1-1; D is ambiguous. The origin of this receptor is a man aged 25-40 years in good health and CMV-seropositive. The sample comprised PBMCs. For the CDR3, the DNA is TGTGCCAGCAGCTTGAGTAGCACTGAAGCTTTCTTT. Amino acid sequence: CASSLSSTEAFF.